This TCR beta chain came from a study of blood T cell repertoires in COVID-19. Looking at the study overall: COVID-19 samples from acute and convalescent phases originated in the United States, Italy and Spain. Sources were T cells, B-cell-depleted T cells, or PBMCs; the material itself was cDNA or gDNA.

The Seattle patients, enrolled during active infection, were followed longitudinally. Clones were read by immunoSEQ multiplex PCR, and TCRdb kept only the in-frame ones, dropping some. The table includes approximately 440,000 clones, approximately 90% detected once. Trimming at V came to 6 bases and at J to 5 bases, leaving 3 bases not matched to a gene. Germline CDR1 is DFQATT and CDR2 is SNEGSKA (reference sequence). CDR3 length: 11 residues. The specimen sequenced was peripheral blood. V and J are TRBV20-1 and TRBJ2-5; 7 nucleotides align to TRBD1. This TCR was recovered from a woman aged 45-65 years with COVID-19, enrolled during active disease. The CDR3 DNA is TGCAGTGCCCAACAGGGGGAGACCCAGTACTTC. Residues: CSAQQGETQYF.